The source of this T cell receptor (beta chain) is a study of response to subunit inactivated influenza vaccine. TCRdb analysed the RT-PCR reads with MiXCR anew, one entry per CDR3 protein. The data show around 250,000 distinct CDR3 sequences, over 9% seen once. V lost 5 bases, J lost 0 bases, and 8 bases lay in between. Looked up from germline, CDR1 is SGHVS and CDR2 is FQNEAQ. This CDR3 region has 13 residues. The sequence was obtained from a man in his fifties who received an inactivated influenza vaccine. The rearrangement joins TRBV7-8 to TRBJ2-7; D gene uncertain. Sequencing was performed on non-naive T cells sorted from PBMCs, taken 14 to 15 days before vaccination. The CDR3 sequence: CASSPGRSYEQYF. The CDR3 DNA reads as TGTGCCAGCAGCCCCGGACGCTCCTACGAGCAGTACTTC.